This T cell receptor (beta chain) originates from a study of blood T cells in healthy people across ages. Turning to this clonotype: Its cognate antigen is unknown. This could be a read error, since a much larger clone is one nucleotide away.

This CDR3 comprises 13 residues. Germline lookup yields CDR1 SQVTM and CDR2 ANQGSEA. With a J-beta primer mix and a sample-barcoded 5' primer, a second PCR ran roughly 6 to 11 cycles. TCRdb recomputed calls from the 5' RACE reads with MiXCR, one row per CDR3 protein. The sample holds about 1.7 million distinct CDR3 sequences; 28% are singletons and the top ten take 7.7%. They isolated at least 6 million PBMCs from each sample. The study, taken as a whole, reports: It was not known whether donors were CMV positive (a possible confounder of expanded clonotype changes). A strong correlation was seen between TCR beta diversity and naive T cell percentage.

The TCR sequence derives from a woman in her 30s in good health. Source material: blood. The rearrangement joins TRBV29-1 to TRBJ2-7; either TRBD1 or TRBD2 may supply D (5 bases each). The J call may be in error: the DNA end matches TRBJ2-5 better. The DNA for the CDR3 is TGCAGCGTTGAAAAAGGGGCGGGTAAGACCCAGTACTTC. Protein: CSVEKGAGKTQYF.